Listed below are T cell receptor beta chains from one sample, sequenced in a study of blood T cell repertoires in COVID-19. TCRdb's copy holds only in-frame clones and misses some; the assay was immunoSEQ multiplex PCR. The sample holds 400,000 to 450,000 clones, around 91% seen once. The material sequenced was PBMCs or T cells enriched from blood (not recorded which). These receptors all come from a man aged 30 to 45 who had recovered from COVID-19. CDR3s include the opening cysteine and the closing phenylalanine or tryptophan. Fields, in order: D gene, V gene, J gene, clone size, CDR3 DNA, CDR3 protein. The D gene is left open where the match is weak. Where a row states a size, it is once, few, many or the class of an expanded clone; other rows omit it.

D gene: .
V gene: TRBV2
J gene: TRBJ2-1
clone size: .
CDR3 DNA: TGTGCCAGCAGCGATCTAGACTACAATGAGCAGTTCTTC
CDR3 protein: CASSDLDYNEQFF

D gene: TRBD2
V gene: TRBV28
J gene: TRBJ2-2
clone size: .
CDR3 DNA: TGTGCCAGCGGCCTCGCTAGCGGGAGGTCTACCGGGGAGCTGTTTTTT
CDR3 protein: CASGLASGRSTGELFF

D gene: TRBD1
V gene: TRBV5-1
J gene: TRBJ2-1
clone size: .
CDR3 DNA: TGCGCCAGCAGCCTGAAAGACTGGATGGACAGGGGGTTTCATGAGCAGTTCTTC
CDR3 protein: CASSLKDWMDRGFHEQFF

D gene: .
V gene: TRBV14
J gene: TRBJ2-1
clone size: .
CDR3 DNA: TGTGCCAGCTCATGGGTAGACGGGTACAATGAGCAGTTCTTC
CDR3 protein: CASSWVDGYNEQFF

D gene: TRBD1
V gene: TRBV5-5
J gene: TRBJ1-1
clone size: .
CDR3 DNA: TGTGCCAGCAGCCCGGGACAGGGTTTCTACACTGAAGCTTTCTTT
CDR3 protein: CASSPGQGFYTEAFF

D gene: .
V gene: TRBV5-6
J gene: TRBJ1-2
clone size: .
CDR3 DNA: TGTGCCAGCAGCCGAATCGCAGGGGAAGGCGGCTACACCTTC
CDR3 protein: CASSRIAGEGGYTF

D gene: .
V gene: TRBV7-2
J gene: TRBJ1-4
clone size: .
CDR3 DNA: TGTGCCAGCAGCTTTACAGGGATGGAAAAACTGTTTTTT
CDR3 protein: CASSFTGMEKLFF

D gene: .
V gene: TRBV30
J gene: TRBJ1-1
clone size: .
CDR3 DNA: TGTGCCTGGATCCCTTTTCTGAACACTGAAGCTTTCTTT
CDR3 protein: CAWIPFLNTEAFF

D gene: .
V gene: TRBV7-2
J gene: TRBJ1-1
clone size: .
CDR3 DNA: TGTGCCAGCAGCTTAGGGGCCCCCAACACTGAAGCTTTCTTT
CDR3 protein: CASSLGAPNTEAFF

D gene: TRBD2
V gene: TRBV4-1
J gene: TRBJ2-2
clone size: .
CDR3 DNA: TGCGCCAGCAGCCAAGGACTAGCGGGATACGGGACCGGGGAGCTGTTTTTT
CDR3 protein: CASSQGLAGYGTGELFF

D gene: .
V gene: TRBV27
J gene: TRBJ2-6
clone size: .
CDR3 DNA: TGTGCCAGCTCACAAAGGAGGGACTTCAGATCTGGGGCCAACGTCCTGACTTTC
CDR3 protein: CASSQRRDFRSGANVLTF

D gene: .
V gene: TRBV9
J gene: TRBJ1-1
clone size: once
CDR3 DNA: TGTGCCAGCAGCGTAGCTACCAGGACTGAAGCTTTCTTT
CDR3 protein: CASSVATRTEAFF

D gene: TRBD2
V gene: TRBV2
J gene: TRBJ2-7
clone size: .
CDR3 DNA: TGTGCCAGCAGGGGCCAAAGACTAGCGGGAGTTGACGAGCAGTACTTC
CDR3 protein: CASRGQRLAGVDEQYF

D gene: TRBD1
V gene: TRBV6-2/TRBV6-3
J gene: TRBJ1-5
clone size: few
CDR3 DNA: TGTGCCAGCAGCTGGACAGGGACGGATCAGCCCCAGCATTTT
CDR3 protein: CASSWTGTDQPQHF

D gene: TRBD2
V gene: TRBV5-4
J gene: TRBJ2-7
clone size: once
CDR3 DNA: TGTGCCAGCAGCCCCGGACTAGCGGAAATAACATACGAGCAGTACTTC
CDR3 protein: CASSPGLAEITYEQYF

D gene: .
V gene: TRBV11-2
J gene: TRBJ2-4
clone size: few
CDR3 DNA: TGTGCCAGCAGCCCCCGACAGGCCTTGGAGATTCAGTACTTC
CDR3 protein: CASSPRQALEIQYF

D gene: .
V gene: TRBV6-1
J gene: TRBJ1-1
clone size: .
CDR3 DNA: TGTGCCAGCAGTGAACGGGTTAGGATGATACCTAACACTGAAGCTTTCTTT
CDR3 protein: CASSERVRMIPNTEAFF

D gene: TRBD1
V gene: TRBV5-6
J gene: TRBJ1-2
clone size: few
CDR3 DNA: TGTGCCAGCAGCTTAGGGGACAGCCAAATCTATGGCTACACCTTC
CDR3 protein: CASSLGDSQIYGYTF

D gene: TRBD2
V gene: TRBV24-1
J gene: TRBJ2-3
clone size: .
CDR3 DNA: TGTGCCACCAGTGCGGCTAGCGGGAGAGATACGCAGTATTTT
CDR3 protein: CATSAASGRDTQYF

D gene: .
V gene: TRBV4-1
J gene: TRBJ2-7
clone size: .
CDR3 DNA: TGCGCCAGCAGCCAAGCCAGGGGGGAGGCAGACTACGAGCAGTACTTC
CDR3 protein: CASSQARGEADYEQYF

D gene: .
V gene: TRBV4-1
J gene: TRBJ1-1
clone size: .
CDR3 DNA: TGCGCCAGCAGCCCGATGGAGGGGATGAACACTGAAGCTTTCTTT
CDR3 protein: CASSPMEGMNTEAFF

D gene: TRBD1
V gene: TRBV5-1
J gene: TRBJ1-1
clone size: .
CDR3 DNA: TGCGCCAGCAGCTTTACAGGGGACAACACTGAAGCTTTCTTT
CDR3 protein: CASSFTGDNTEAFF